The rows below give T cell receptor beta chains drawn from one sample of a study of identical twins. TCRdb ran MiXCR on the 5' RACE reads and lists one entry per CDR3 protein. The table records about 240,000 distinct CDR3 sequences, about 13% of them present only once. The sample was also linked to a second study, of yellow fever vaccine responses in identical twins.

Sequencing was performed on memory (CD45RO+) T cells sorted from blood. The receptor set was obtained from a woman between 18 and 29 years old in good health. Each CDR3 is given with its conserved first and last residue. The D gene is left open where the match is weak. Clone size is not always given. Where it is, it says once, few, many or a class for expanded clones.

CDR3aa	CDR3nt	d_gene	abundance	j_gene	v_gene	len
CASTFDRAEKLFF	TGTGCCAGCACTTTCGACAGGGCTGAAAAACTGTTTTTT	TRBD1	.	TRBJ1-4	TRBV6-6	13
CASSDGLAGLYNEQFF	TGTGCCAGCAGCGACGGACTAGCGGGCTTGTACAATGAGCAGTTCTTC	TRBD2	few	TRBJ2-1	TRBV7-9	16
CASSQGSQGSSNQPQHF	TGTGCCAGCAGCCAAGGCTCGCAGGGTAGTAGCAATCAGCCCCAGCATTTT	.	few	TRBJ1-5	TRBV3-1	17
CASSPGLAMGQFF	TGTGCCAGCAGCCCGGGACTAGCGATGGGGCAGTTCTTC	TRBD2	.	TRBJ2-1	TRBV7-2	13
CASSEIEKSEQFF	TGTGCCAGCAGTGAGATCGAGAAGAGTGAGCAGTTCTTC	.	many	TRBJ2-1	TRBV6-4	13
CASRASGTTSQETQYF	TGTGCCAGCAGAGCTAGCGGGACGACGTCTCAAGAGACCCAGTACTTC	TRBD2	few	TRBJ2-5	TRBV7-2	16
CASSFGEMVNEQFF	TGCGCCAGCAGCTTTGGCGAGATGGTGAATGAGCAGTTCTTC	.	.	TRBJ2-1	TRBV5-1	14
CASSQDGGRSTGELFF	TGCGCCAGCAGCCAAGACGGCGGGAGGTCAACCGGGGAGCTGTTTTTT	TRBD2	.	TRBJ2-2	TRBV4-3	16
CASRGQGNFGAIVLTF	TGTGCCAGCAGGGGACAGGGGAATTTCGGGGCCATCGTCCTGACTTTC	TRBD1	.	TRBJ2-6	TRBV6-2/TRBV6-3	16
CATSLSGFTGELFF	TGTGCCACCAGTCTCTCTGGGTTCACCGGGGAGCTGTTTTTT	.	.	TRBJ2-2	TRBV24-1	14
CSAPNTRVGQETQYF	TGCAGTGCTCCTAACACCCGAGTGGGGCAAGAGACCCAGTACTTC	.	few	TRBJ2-5	TRBV20-1	15
CASSSHPGRGDGYTF	TGCGCCAGCAGCTCCCACCCCGGTAGGGGGGATGGCTACACCTTC	.	.	TRBJ1-2	TRBV5-1	15
CASSQRLQGGGETQYF	TGTGCCAGCAGCCAGCGACTTCAGGGTGGCGGGGAGACCCAGTACTTC	.	few	TRBJ2-5	TRBV4-2	16